The present TCR beta chain was sequenced within a study of T cell changes during pregnancy in multiple sclerosis. Clones were read by immunoSEQ multiplex PCR, and TCRdb kept only the in-frame ones, dropping some. Of about 40,000 clones in the sample, 80% to 95% were seen once. The CDR3 has 16 amino acids. Trimming shortened V by 3 bases and J by 6 bases, and 18 bases separated the two germline ends. Germline V gene sequence: CDR1 PRHDT, CDR2 FYEKMQ (reference sequence). The chain employs TRBV13 and TRBJ2-1; D uncertain. This receptor was identified in a female donor with multiple sclerosis, enrolled in a pregnancy study. Material: CD4+ T cells from peripheral blood mononuclear cells, obtained in the third trimester of pregnancy. DNA of the CDR3: TGTGCCAGCAGCTTCCCCCCCGATACGAGTGGCAATGAGCAGTTCTTC. It is translated as CASSFPPDTSGNEQFF. The full variable domain, its missing parts supplied by reference TRBV13 and TRBJ2-1, is AAGVIQSPRHLIKEKRETATLKCYPIPRHDTVYWYQQGPGQDPQFLISFYEKMQSDKGSIPDRFSAQQFSDYHSELNMSSLELGDSALYFCASSFPPDTSGNEQFFGPGTRLTVL.